A single TCR beta chain is shown here with its context. These data are taken from a study of shared clonotypes between healthy human individuals. The protocol was immunoSEQ multiplex PCR, while the TCRdb copy is restricted to in-frame clones and leaves out a portion. The sample lists approximately 2,300,000 clones; just under 95% were seen once. The sequence was collected from a young man in good health. Some clones in this sample may be carry-over from other donors' samples. Material for sequencing was naive CD4+ T cells from PBMCs. As to subset: CD45RA+ positively selected.

This chain's CDR3 is CASSFPGQTLNEAFF. CDR3 coding DNA: TGTGCCAGCAGTTTCCCTGGACAGACTCTAAATGAAGCTTTCTTT. V gene TRBV7-9 combines with J gene TRBJ1-1; maybe TRBD1 (6 bases). The CDR3 runs 15 residues. Trimming cost V 6 bases and J 7 bases, with 21 bases left between them. Per the germline V gene, CDR1 is SEHNR and CDR2 is FQNEAQ (reference sequence).